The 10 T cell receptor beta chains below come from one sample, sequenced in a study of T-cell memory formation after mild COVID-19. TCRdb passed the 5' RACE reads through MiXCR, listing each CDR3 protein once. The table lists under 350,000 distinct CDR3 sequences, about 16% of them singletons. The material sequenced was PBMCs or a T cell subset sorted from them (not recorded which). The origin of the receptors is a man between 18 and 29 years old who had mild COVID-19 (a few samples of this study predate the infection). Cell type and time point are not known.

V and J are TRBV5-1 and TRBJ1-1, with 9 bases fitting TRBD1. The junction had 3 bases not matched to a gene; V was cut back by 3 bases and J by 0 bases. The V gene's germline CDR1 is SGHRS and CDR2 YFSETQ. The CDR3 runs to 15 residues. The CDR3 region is CASSWGTGLNTEAFF. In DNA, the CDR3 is TGCGCCAGCAGCTGGGGGACAGGGCTGAACACTGAAGCTTTCTTT.

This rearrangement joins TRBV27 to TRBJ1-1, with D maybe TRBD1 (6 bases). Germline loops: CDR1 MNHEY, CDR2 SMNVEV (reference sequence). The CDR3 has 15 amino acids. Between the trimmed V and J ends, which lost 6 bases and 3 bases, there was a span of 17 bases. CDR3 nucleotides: TGTGCCAGCAGGTTAAACAGGGTCCGCCACACTGAAGCTTTCTTT. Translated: CASRLNRVRHTEAFF.

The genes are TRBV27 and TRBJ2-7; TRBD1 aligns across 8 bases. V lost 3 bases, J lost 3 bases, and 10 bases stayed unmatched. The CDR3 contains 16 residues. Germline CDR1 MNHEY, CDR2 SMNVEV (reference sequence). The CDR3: CASSFTGQGLFYEQYF. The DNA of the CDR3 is TGTGCCAGCAGTTTCACCGGACAGGGACTTTTCTACGAGCAGTACTTC.

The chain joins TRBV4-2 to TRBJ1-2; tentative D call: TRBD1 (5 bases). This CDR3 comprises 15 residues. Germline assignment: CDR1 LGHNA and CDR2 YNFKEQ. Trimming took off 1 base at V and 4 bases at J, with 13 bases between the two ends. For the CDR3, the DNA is TGTGCCAGCAGCCAAGGGGTTGGGACCTCCTATGGCTACACCTTC. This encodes CASSQGVGTSYGYTF.

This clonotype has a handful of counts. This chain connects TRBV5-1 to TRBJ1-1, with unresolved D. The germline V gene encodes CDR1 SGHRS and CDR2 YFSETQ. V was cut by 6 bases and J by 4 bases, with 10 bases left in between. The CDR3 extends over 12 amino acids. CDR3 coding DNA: TGCGCCAGCAAAGGCGACGGCACTGAAGCTTTCTTT. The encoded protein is CASKGDGTEAFF.

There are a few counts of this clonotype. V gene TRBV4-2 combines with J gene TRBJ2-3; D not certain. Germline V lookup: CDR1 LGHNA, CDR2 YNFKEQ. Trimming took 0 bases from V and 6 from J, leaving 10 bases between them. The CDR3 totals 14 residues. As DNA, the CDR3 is TGTGCCAGCAGCCAAGAGCCAGGATCGGATACGCAGTATTTT. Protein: CASSQEPGSDTQYF.

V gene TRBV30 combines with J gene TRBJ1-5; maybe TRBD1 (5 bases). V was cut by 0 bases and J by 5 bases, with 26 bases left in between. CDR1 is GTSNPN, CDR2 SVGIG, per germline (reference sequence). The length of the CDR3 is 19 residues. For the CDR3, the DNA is TGTGCCTGGAGTGTAGACCCGAGTTGGGACGACCGAGGGTATCAGCCCCAGCATTTT. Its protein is CAWSVDPSWDDRGYQPQHF.

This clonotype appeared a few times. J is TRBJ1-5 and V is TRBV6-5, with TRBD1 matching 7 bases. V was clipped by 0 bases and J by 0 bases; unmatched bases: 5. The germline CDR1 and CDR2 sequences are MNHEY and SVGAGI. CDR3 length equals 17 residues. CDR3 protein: CASSYSSAGGSNQPQHF. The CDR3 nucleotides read TGTGCCAGCAGTTACTCGAGCGCAGGGGGTAGCAATCAGCCCCAGCATTTT.

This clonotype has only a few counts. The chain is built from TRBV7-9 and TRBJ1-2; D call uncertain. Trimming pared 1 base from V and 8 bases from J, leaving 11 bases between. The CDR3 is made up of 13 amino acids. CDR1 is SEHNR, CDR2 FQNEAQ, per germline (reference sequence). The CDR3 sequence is CASSLVPGPGYTF. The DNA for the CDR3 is TGTGCCAGCAGCTTAGTCCCTGGGCCGGGCTACACCTTC.

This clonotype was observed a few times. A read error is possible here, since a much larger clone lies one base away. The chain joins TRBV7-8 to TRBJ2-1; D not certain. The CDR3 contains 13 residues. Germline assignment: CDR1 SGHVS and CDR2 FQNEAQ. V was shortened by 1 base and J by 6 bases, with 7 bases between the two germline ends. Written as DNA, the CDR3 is TGTGCCAGCAGCTTAGGACGGACCAATGAGCAGTTCTTC. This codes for CASSLGRTNEQFF.